The source of this T cell receptor (beta chain) is a study of blood T cell repertoires in COVID-19. Study information: Italy, Spain and the United States were the sources of the convalescent and acute COVID-19 samples. PBMCs, B-cell-depleted T cells, or T cells were the source of the cDNA or gDNA that made up the material.

Generated by immunoSEQ multiplex PCR, the TCRdb table keeps only in-frame clones and is missing some. The table lists about 140,000 clones, 75% to 85% of them singletons. Trimming cost V 2 bases and J 1 base, with 9 bases left between them. CDR3 length: 16 residues. Germline V lookup: CDR1 KGHSH, CDR2 LQKENI. This chain joins TRBV18 and TRBJ2-6; tentative D call: TRBD1 (6 bases). The sequence came from a woman older than 75 with acute or convalescent COVID-19. What was sequenced was peripheral blood. CDR3 amino acids: CASSPSQGSGANVLTF. Here the CDR3 DNA reads TGTGCCAGCTCACCATCCCAGGGGTCTGGGGCCAACGTCCTGACTTTC.